This TCR beta chain derives from a study of blood T cell repertoires in COVID-19. Under the authors' procedure: Counts of nucleated cells, estimated from reference gene primer amplification, were obtained. Clones were read by immunoSEQ multiplex PCR, and TCRdb kept only the in-frame ones, dropping some. V and J calls and clone size are as listed in that table; D and trimming were resolved from the DNA. The table lists approximately 210,000 clones, 87% of them singletons. Input material: peripheral blood. The sequence was obtained from a man in his forties or fifties with active or convalescent COVID-19.

CDR3 protein: CASSPELSGTLTSEQYF. The CDR3, as DNA: TGTGCCAGCAGCCCCGAGCTGAGCGGGACCCTCACCTCGGAGCAGTACTTC. J is TRBJ2-7 and V is TRBV5-4, with 7 bases lining up with TRBD2. The CDR3 sequence is 17 residues long. Germline assignment: CDR1 SGHNT and CDR2 YYREEE (reference sequence). After removal of 4 bases from V and 7 bases from J, the junction contained 20 bases not matched to a gene.